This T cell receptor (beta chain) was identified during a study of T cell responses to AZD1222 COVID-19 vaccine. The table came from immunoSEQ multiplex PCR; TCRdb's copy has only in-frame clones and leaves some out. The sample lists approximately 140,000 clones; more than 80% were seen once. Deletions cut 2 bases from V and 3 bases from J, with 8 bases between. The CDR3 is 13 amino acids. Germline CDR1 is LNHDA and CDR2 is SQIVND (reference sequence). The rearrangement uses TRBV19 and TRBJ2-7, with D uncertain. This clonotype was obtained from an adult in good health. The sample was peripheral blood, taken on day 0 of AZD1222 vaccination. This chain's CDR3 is CASSITGFYEQYF. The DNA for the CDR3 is TGTGCCAGTAGTATAACCGGGTTCTACGAGCAGTACTTC. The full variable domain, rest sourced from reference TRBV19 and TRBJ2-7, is DGGITQSPKYLFRKEGQNVTLSCEQNLNHDAMYWYRQDPGQGLRLIYYSQIVNDFQKGDIAEGYSVSREKKESFPLTVTSAQKNPTAFYLCASSITGFYEQYFGPGTRLTVT.